The 11 T cell receptor beta chains presented below share a single source sample, sequenced in a study of CD8 T cells in Susac syndrome. RNA in amounts of roughly 0.5 to 1 ug was reverse transcribed with random hexamers. TCRdb analysed the immunoSEQ multiplex PCR reads with MiXCR anew, one entry per CDR3 protein. The sample has just over 150,000 distinct CDR3 sequences, roughly 95% seen once. The source material was CD4+ T cells from PBMCs. These TCRs come from a human donor with Susac syndrome.

CDR3 residues: CASSPARNYEQYF. CDR3 nucleotide sequence: TGTGCCAGCTCACCAGCCAGGAACTACGAGCAGTACTTC. The chain uses TRBV18 and TRBJ2-7; D unresolved. CDR1 and CDR2 (germline): KGHSH, LQKENI. The ends were cut back, 2 bases at V and 3 bases at J, with 8 bases in the middle. CDR3 length: 13 amino acids.

The chain combines TRBV29-1 with TRBJ1-1; D uncertain. V lost 4 bases, J lost 3 bases, and 12 bases lay in between. The CDR3 totals 13 residues. Germline CDR1 and CDR2: SQVTM and ANQGSEA. CDR3 protein: CSVVEPPHTEAFF. CDR3 DNA sequence: TGCAGCGTTGTGGAACCTCCCCACACTGAAGCTTTCTTT. The variable domain in full, completed from reference TRBV29-1 and TRBJ1-1, reads SAVISQKPSRDICQRGTSLTIQCQVDSQVTMMFWYRQQPGQSLTLIATANQGSEATYESGFVIDKFPISRPNLTFSTLTVSNMSPEDSSIYLCSVVEPPHTEAFFGQGTRLTVV.

The rearrangement links TRBV20-1 to TRBJ1-3; 7 bases are a match to TRBD1. The V gene's germline CDR1 is DFQATT and CDR2 SNEGSKA (reference sequence). With 3 bases clipped from V and 3 bases from J, the junction kept 5 bases outside the gene matches. There are 14 residues in the CDR3. The CDR3 nucleotides are TGCAGTGCTAGCGGGACAGCCTTTGGAAACACCATATATTTT. This codes for CSASGTAFGNTIYF.

The chain couples TRBV11-1 to TRBJ1-3; D gene unclear. CDR1 is SGHAT, CDR2 FQDESV, per germline (reference sequence). Trimming shortened V by 6 bases and J by 4 bases, and 10 bases separated the two germline ends. The CDR3 has 13 amino acids. The CDR3 DNA reads TGTGCCAGCAGTTCTGGACCAGGAAACACCATATATTTT. Its protein product is CASSSGPGNTIYF.

The J gene is TRBJ2-7, the V gene TRBV15; either TRBD1 or TRBD2 may supply D (5 bases each). This CDR3 region has 16 residues. Germline V gene lookup returns CDR1 LNHNV and CDR2 YYDKDF (reference sequence). V lost 5 bases and J 6 bases, leaving 23 bases between the germline ends. CDR3 coding DNA: TGTGCCACCAGCCGGGACCCCGGGACGGCCATCGGCGAGCAGTACTTC. The encoded protein is CATSRDPGTAIGEQYF.

This rearrangement joins TRBV20-1 to TRBJ2-5; D is uncertain. The CDR3 is made up of 15 amino acids. In germline, CDR1 is DFQATT, CDR2 SNEGSKA (reference sequence). The V gene lost 4 bases and the J gene lost 1 base, with 16 bases spanning the gap. The CDR3 sequence: CSATTDGTTQETQYF. For the CDR3, the DNA is TGCAGTGCTACCACGGACGGTACTACCCAAGAGACCCAGTACTTC.

The chain has TRBV20-1 and TRBJ1-1, with a possible D match to TRBD1 (5 bases). The CDR3 totals 14 residues. Germline-derived CDR1 and CDR2 are DFQATT and SNEGSKA (reference sequence). V lost 0 bases to trimming and J lost 4 bases, with 12 bases between them. CDR3 residues: CSARDGGGSTEAFF. The DNA of the CDR3 is TGCAGTGCTAGAGATGGGGGAGGGAGCACTGAAGCTTTCTTT.

The chain uses TRBV9 and TRBJ1-5, with D unclear. V lost 4 bases, J lost 3 bases, and 11 bases lay in between. CDR3 length: 14 residues. Germline CDR1 is SGDLS and CDR2 is YYNGEE. The CDR3 sequence is CASSPTTANQPQHF. CDR3 coding DNA: TGTGCCAGCAGCCCTACTACGGCCAATCAGCCCCAGCATTTT.

This clonotype was detected once. The V call is TRBV13, the J call TRBJ1-5; perhaps TRBD1 as D (5 bases). Trimming left V 2 bases short and J 9 bases short, with 11 bases between. Germline loops: CDR1 PRHDT, CDR2 FYEKMQ (reference sequence). This CDR3 has 13 amino acids. CDR3 sequence: CASSLQTGAPQHF. The CDR3 nucleotides are TGTGCCAGCAGCTTACAGACCGGGGCGCCCCAGCATTTT.

V is TRBV7-2 and J is TRBJ2-2; TRBD1 aligns across 9 bases. CDR1 is SGHTA, CDR2 FQGNSA, per germline. With V trimmed by 5 bases and J by 5 bases, 12 bases remained unmatched. CDR3 length: 17 residues. The CDR3 spells CASSTRGQGRSTGELFF. The DNA for the CDR3 is TGTGCCAGCAGCACCCGGGGACAGGGAAGGTCTACCGGGGAGCTGTTTTTT.

This chain uses TRBV9 with TRBJ2-1, with unresolved D. The CDR3 runs 14 residues. CDR1 is SGDLS, CDR2 YYNGEE, per germline. Trimming shortened V by 0 bases and J by 7 bases, and 11 bases separated the two germline ends. CDR3 sequence: CASSVVGLGNEQFF. The CDR3 DNA follows: TGTGCCAGCAGCGTAGTCGGCCTGGGGAATGAGCAGTTCTTC.